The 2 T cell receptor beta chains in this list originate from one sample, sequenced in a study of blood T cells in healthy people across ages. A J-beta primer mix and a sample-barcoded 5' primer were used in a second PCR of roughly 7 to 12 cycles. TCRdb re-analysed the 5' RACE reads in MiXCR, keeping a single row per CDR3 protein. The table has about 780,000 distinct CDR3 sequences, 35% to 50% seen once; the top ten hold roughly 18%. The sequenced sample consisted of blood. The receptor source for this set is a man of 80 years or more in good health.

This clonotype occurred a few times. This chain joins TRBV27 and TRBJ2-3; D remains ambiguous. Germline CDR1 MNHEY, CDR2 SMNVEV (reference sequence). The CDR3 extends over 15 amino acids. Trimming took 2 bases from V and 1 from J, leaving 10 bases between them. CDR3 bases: TGTGCCAGCAGTTTAAATTCCCCCCGCACAGATACGCAGTATTTT. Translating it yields CASSLNSPRTDTQYF.

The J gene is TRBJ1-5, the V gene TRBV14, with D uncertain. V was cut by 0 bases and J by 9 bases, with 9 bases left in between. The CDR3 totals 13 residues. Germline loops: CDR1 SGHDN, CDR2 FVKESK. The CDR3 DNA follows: TGTGCCAGCAGCCAAGATCTGGACTCGCCCCAGCATTTT. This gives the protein CASSQDLDSPQHF.